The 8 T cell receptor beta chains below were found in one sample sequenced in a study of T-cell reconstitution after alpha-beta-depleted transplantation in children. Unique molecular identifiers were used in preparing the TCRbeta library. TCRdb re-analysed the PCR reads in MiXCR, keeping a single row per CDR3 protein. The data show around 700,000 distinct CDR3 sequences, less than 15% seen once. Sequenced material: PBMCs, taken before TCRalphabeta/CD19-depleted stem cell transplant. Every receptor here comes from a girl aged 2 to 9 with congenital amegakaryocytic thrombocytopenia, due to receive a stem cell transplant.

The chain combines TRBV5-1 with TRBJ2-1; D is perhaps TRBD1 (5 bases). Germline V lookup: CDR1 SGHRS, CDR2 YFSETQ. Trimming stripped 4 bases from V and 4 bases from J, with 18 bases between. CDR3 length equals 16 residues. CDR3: CASSGHRQMTYNEQFF. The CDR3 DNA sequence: TGCGCCAGCAGCGGCCATCGACAGATGACTTACAATGAGCAGTTCTTC.

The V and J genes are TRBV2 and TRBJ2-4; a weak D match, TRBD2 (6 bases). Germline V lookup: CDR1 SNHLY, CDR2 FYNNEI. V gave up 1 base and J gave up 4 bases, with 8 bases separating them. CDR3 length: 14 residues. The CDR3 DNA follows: TGTGCCAGCAGTGAAGGGAGGGTAAAAAACATTCAGTACTTC. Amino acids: CASSEGRVKNIQYF.

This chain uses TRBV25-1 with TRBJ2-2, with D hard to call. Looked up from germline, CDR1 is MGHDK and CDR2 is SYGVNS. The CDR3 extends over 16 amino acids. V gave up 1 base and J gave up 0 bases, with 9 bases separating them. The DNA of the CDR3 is TGTGCCAGCAGTGAATTTAAGGGATCGAACACCGGGGAGCTGTTTTTT. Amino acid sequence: CASSEFKGSNTGELFF.

In DNA form, the CDR3 reads TGCAGTGCTAGAGATCGTCTGGTCTCTCCGGACGAGCAGTACTTC. Translation: CSARDRLVSPDEQYF. The chain employs TRBV20-1 and TRBJ2-7; D unclear. Deletions cut 0 bases from V and 5 bases from J, with 17 bases between. Looked up from germline, CDR1 is DFQATT and CDR2 is SNEGSKA (reference sequence). This CDR3 is built from 15 residues.

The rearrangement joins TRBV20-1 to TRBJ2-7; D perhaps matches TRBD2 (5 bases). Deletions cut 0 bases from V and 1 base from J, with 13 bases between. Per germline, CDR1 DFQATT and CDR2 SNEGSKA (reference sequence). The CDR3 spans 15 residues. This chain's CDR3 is CSARDRAELSYEQYF. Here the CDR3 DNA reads TGCAGTGCTAGAGATCGAGCGGAACTTTCCTACGAGCAGTACTTC.

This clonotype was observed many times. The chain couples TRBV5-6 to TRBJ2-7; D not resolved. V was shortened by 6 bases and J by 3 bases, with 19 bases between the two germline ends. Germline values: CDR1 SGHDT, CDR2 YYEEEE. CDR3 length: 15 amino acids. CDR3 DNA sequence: TGTGCCAGCACCGGTGGGCAATCGAACCTCTACGAGCAGTACTTC. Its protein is CASTGGQSNLYEQYF.

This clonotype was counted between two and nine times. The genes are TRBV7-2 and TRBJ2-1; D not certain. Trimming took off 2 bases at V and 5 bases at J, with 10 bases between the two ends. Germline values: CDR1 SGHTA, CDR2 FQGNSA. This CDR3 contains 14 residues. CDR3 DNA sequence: TGTGCCAGCAGCTTATTCGGGCGGAACAATGAGCAGTTCTTC. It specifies CASSLFGRNNEQFF.

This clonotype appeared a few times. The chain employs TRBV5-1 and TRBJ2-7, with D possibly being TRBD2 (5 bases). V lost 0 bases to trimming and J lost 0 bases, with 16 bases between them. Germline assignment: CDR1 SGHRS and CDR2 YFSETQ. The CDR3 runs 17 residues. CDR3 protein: CASSLGISGGNSYEQYF. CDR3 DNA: TGCGCCAGCAGCTTGGGAATAAGCGGAGGAAACTCCTACGAGCAGTACTTC.